A selection of T cell receptor beta chains follows, all from one sample in a study of T cells after yellow fever vaccination. TCRdb redid the calling of the 5' RACE reads with MiXCR, one entry per CDR3 protein. The top ten clones hold about two fifths of a sample with tens of thousands of distinct CDR3 sequences, almost 8% of them seen once. Sequencing used CD8+ T cells sorted from PBMCs, obtained on the day of the yellow fever booster vaccination. These receptors were obtained from a man aged 25 to 40 who received the YFV17D yellow fever vaccine. The CDR3 runs from the conserved cysteine through the conserved F or W.

V	J	CDR3
TRBV1	TRBJ2-3	CTSSQDTALQCF
TRBV10-3	TRBJ2-7	CAISETFLGVVVAYEQYF
TRBV19	TRBJ2-7	CASSSGRAYEQYF
TRBV6-1	TRBJ2-1	CASMTYTYNEQFF
TRBV7-6	TRBJ2-5	CASSPSGVETQYF
TRBV5-1	TRBJ2-3	CASSFVAGGDTQYF
TRBV27	TRBJ2-3	CASSFSGASTDTQYF
TRBV7-8	TRBJ2-7	CASSLATTITYEQCF
TRBV4-1	TRBJ2-1	CASSQVGNEQFF
TRBV30	TRBJ2-1	CASTNGTRNEQFF
TRBV7-8	TRBJ2-7	CASSPSWGNEQYF
TRBV5-1	TRBJ1-1	CASSSWGGTEAFF
TRBV20-1	TRBJ2-1	CSATGLPASYNEQFF
TRBV28	TRBJ2-1	CASSPFGGSSYNEQFF
TRBV4-1	TRBJ2-7	CASSQDQRGNYEQYF
TRBV9	TRBJ2-1	CASSVGDDEQFF
TRBV12-3/TRBV12-4	TRBJ2-3	CASSLGVSDTQYF
TRBV2	TRBJ2-1	CASTQGQGGYNEQFF
TRBV6-1	TRBJ2-2	CAGGRSTLNTGELFF
TRBV10-1	TRBJ2-3	CASSESPYTGTGEGDTQYF
TRBV3-1	TRBJ2-3	CASSQDISLAGVGDTQYF
TRBV29-1	TRBJ2-7	CSGVDPGTGVNEQYF
TRBV4-2	TRBJ2-7	CASSQEGAQASSYEQYF
TRBV5-6	TRBJ2-3	CASSLAAVTDTQYF
TRBV9	TRBJ1-2	CASSVGRLESYGYTF
TRBV5-4	TRBJ2-3	CASSLGGFGGPSTDTQYF
TRBV5-1	TRBJ2-7	CASSLGGSSGEQYF
TRBV24-1	TRBJ2-1	CATSDKAHSYNEQFF
TRBV14	TRBJ2-7	CASSKDPYEQYF
TRBV28	TRBJ1-3	CASSPGTGNTIYF
TRBV7-9	TRBJ2-7	CAILSGGSYEQYF
TRBV27	TRBJ2-7	CATRTGVFSYEQYF
TRBV29-1	TRBJ1-4	CSVVPGDEFF
TRBV7-9	TRBJ2-6	CASRWGAGANVLTF
TRBV16	TRBJ2-1	CASSQGGGTEQFF
TRBV7-9	TRBJ1-1	CASTKAGEGTEAFF
TRBV11-2	TRBJ2-7	CASSFLDNTYEQYF
TRBV6-1	TRBJ2-1	CAGDTQGNEQFF
TRBV7-9	TRBJ1-1	CASSLGQGDTEAFF
TRBV7-6	TRBJ2-1	CASSSDGEQFF
TRBV3-1	TRBJ2-3	CASSQDPLAGVADTQYF
TRBV29-1	TRBJ2-1	CSVGGVSGRIDNEQFF
TRBV5-1	TRBJ2-7	CASSPSGRQKDYEQYF
TRBV12-3/TRBV12-4	TRBJ2-5	CASRPDEQETQYF
TRBV11-2	TRBJ2-3	CASSFGSTGTTDTQYF
TRBV5-6	TRBJ2-1	CASSWPGLADNEQFF
TRBV20-1	TRBJ2-1	CSATPPGRAAHEQFF
TRBV21-1	TRBJ2-2	CASSKGDGANTGELFF
TRBV6-5	TRBJ2-5	CASSYGLGQETQYF
TRBV7-9	TRBJ2-1	CASSLGSGGDEQFF
TRBV5-1	TRBJ2-1	CASSLGGGSYNEQFF
TRBV5-1	TRBJ2-3	CASSGTPDTQYF
TRBV5-1	TRBJ2-1	CASSLTSGSWDEQFF
TRBV2	TRBJ2-5	CASSDGRVYKTSEQETQYF
TRBV21-1	TRBJ1-5	CASSKGISLRALSAQHF
TRBV20-1	TRBJ1-6	CSAGNSPLHF
TRBV7-9	TRBJ1-1	CASRAGTGNTEAFF
TRBV20-1	TRBJ2-1	CSASWGTSGPDEQFF
TRBV21-1	TRBJ2-5	CASSKGRGTQETQYF